This T cell receptor beta chain was identified in a study of cytomegalovirus exposure and HLA in healthy donors. The study's findings and limits: A previous analysis found most TCR beta V segments productive roughly 87% or roughly 30% of the time. Across donors, presence/absence analyses took sequencing depth to be roughly uniform.

With 60 Vbeta and 13 Jbeta primers, the PCR was carried out. Generated by immunoSEQ multiplex PCR, the TCRdb table keeps only in-frame clones and is missing some. This sample yields 84,000 or so clones, of which roughly 73% are seen a single time; about 1.9% belongs to the top ten. CDR3 length equals 14 residues. From germline, CDR1 is MNHEY and CDR2 SVGAGI. The V gene lost 6 bases and the J gene lost 7 bases, with 15 bases spanning the gap. A note on this clone: Its antigen is not identified.

This TCR was sampled from a boy younger than 18 in good health and CMV-seronegative. Sample: PBMCs. J is TRBJ1-4 and V is TRBV6-5, with D perhaps TRBD1 (6 bases). The CDR3 spells CASRSRGISEKLFF. The CDR3 nucleotides read TGTGCCAGCAGGTCAAGGGGGATAAGTGAAAAACTGTTTTTT.